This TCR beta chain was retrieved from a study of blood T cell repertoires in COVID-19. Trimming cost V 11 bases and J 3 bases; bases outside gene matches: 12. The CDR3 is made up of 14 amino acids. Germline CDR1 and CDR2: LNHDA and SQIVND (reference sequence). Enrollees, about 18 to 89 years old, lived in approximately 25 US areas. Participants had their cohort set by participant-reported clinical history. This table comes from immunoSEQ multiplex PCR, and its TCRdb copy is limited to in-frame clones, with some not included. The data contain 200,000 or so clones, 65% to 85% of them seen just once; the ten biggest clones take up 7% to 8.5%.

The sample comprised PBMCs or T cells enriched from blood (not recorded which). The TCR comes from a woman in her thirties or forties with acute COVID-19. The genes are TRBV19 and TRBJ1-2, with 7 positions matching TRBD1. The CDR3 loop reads CAVKTGPPDYGYTF. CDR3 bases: TGTGCCGTGAAGACAGGGCCCCCTGACTATGGCTACACCTTC.